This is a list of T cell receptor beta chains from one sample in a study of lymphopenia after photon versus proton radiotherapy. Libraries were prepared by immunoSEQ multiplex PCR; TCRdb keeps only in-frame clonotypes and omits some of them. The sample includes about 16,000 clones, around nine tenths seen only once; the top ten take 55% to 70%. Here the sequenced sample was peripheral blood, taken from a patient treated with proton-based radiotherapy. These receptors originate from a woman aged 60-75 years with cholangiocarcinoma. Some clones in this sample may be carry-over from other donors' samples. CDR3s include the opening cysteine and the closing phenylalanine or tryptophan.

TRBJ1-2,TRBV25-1,CASSEYTEPYGYTF
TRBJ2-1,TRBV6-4,CASPQMREGLNEQFF
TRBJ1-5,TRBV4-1,CASSSRQGANQPQHF
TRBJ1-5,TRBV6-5,CASSSDTNSNQPQHF
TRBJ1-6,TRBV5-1,CASSLEGSNSPLYF
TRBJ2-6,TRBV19,CASSRQAGGANVLTF
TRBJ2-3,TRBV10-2,CASILADTQYF
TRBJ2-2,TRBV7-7,CASRLTGANTGELFF
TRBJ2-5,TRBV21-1,CASSKGPWGYF
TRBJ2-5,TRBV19,CASSIGTGEETQYF
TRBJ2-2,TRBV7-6,CASSERDLTGELFF